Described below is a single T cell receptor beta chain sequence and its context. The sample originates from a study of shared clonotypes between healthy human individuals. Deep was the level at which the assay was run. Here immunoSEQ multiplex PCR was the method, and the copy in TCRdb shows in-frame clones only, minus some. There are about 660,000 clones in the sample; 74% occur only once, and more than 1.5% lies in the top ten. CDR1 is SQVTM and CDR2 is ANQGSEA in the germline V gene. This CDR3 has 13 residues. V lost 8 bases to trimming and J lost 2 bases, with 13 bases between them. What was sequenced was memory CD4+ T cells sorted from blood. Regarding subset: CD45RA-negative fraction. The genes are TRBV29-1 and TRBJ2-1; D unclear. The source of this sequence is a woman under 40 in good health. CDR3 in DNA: TGCAGCTCCCAATCCCTGCCCTACAATGAGCAGTTCTTC. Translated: CSSQSLPYNEQFF.